Here is one T cell receptor (beta chain) with its context. What it binds is not known. A read error may produce the germline difference seen at one junction end. The sample is drawn from a study of shared clonotypes between healthy human individuals. Germline V CDR1 and CDR2: SSHAT, FNYEAQ (reference sequence). This CDR3 region has 15 residues. Measured with immunoSEQ multiplex PCR; TCRdb has only the in-frame clones, and not every one. The table has some 2,400,000 clones, approximately 94% seen once. Study observations and caveats: Clonotype sharing among donors was thought likely to change with sequencing depth.

The TCR comes from a man aged 18 to 29 in good health. Sequenced input: naive CD4+ T cells sorted from blood. Subset indicated: CD45RA+ positively selected. The chain is built from TRBV7-7 and TRBJ2-2, with 11 bases lining up with TRBD1. CDR3 nucleotides: TGTGCTAGCAGCCAGGACAGGGGGCTCACCGGGGAGCTGTTTTTT. Residues: CASSQDRGLTGELFF.